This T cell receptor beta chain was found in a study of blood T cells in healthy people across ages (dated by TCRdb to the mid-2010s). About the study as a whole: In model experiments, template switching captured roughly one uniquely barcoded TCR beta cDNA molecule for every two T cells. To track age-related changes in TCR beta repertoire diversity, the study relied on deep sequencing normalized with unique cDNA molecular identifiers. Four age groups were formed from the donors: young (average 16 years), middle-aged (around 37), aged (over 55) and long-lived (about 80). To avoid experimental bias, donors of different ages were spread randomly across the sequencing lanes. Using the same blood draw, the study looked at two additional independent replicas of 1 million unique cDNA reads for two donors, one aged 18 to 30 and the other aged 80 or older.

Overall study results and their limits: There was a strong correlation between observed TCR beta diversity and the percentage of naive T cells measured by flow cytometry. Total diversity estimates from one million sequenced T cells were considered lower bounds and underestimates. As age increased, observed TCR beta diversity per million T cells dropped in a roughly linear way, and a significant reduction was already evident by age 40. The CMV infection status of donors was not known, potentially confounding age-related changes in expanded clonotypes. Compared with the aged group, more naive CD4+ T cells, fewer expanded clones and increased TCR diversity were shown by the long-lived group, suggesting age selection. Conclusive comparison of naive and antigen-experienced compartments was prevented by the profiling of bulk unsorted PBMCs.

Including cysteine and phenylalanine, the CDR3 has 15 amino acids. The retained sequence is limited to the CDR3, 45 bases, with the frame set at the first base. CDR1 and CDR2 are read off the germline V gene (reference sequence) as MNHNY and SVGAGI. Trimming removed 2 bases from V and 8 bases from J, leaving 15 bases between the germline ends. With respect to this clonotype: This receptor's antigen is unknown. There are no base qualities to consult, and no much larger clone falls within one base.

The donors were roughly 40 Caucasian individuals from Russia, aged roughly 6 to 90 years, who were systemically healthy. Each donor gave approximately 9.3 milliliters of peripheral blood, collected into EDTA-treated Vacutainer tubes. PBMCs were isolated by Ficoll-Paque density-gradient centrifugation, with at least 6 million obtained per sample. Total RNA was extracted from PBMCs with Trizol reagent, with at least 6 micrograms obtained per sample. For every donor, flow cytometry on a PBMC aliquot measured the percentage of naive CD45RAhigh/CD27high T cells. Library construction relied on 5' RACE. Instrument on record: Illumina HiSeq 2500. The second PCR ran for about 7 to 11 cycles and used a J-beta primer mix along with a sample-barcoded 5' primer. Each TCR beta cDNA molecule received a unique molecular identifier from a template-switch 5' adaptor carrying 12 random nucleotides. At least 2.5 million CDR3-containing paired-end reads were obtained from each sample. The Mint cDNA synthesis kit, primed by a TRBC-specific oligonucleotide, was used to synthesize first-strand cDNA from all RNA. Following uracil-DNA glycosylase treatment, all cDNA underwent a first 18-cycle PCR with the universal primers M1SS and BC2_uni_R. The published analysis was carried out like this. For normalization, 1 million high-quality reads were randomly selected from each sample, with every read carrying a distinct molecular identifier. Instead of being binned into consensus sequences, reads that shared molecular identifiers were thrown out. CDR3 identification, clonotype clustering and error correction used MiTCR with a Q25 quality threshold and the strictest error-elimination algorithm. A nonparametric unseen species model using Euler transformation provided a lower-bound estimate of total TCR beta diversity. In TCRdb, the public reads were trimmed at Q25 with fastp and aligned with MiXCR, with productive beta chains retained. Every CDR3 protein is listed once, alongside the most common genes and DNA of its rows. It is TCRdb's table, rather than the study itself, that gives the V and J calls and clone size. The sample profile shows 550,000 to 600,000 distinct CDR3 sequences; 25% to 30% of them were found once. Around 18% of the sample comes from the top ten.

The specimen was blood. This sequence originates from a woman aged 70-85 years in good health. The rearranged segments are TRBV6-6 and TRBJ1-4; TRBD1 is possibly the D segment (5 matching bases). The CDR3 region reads CASSYDAGLGEKLFF. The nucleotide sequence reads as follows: TGTGCCAGCAGTTACGATGCAGGGCTTGGCGAAAAACTGTTTTTT.